These 13 T cell receptor beta chains originate from one sample sequenced in a study of radiotherapy plus CTLA-4 blockade in lung cancer. The assay was immunoSEQ multiplex PCR, and TCRdb's table has in-frame clones only and misses some. The sample lists roughly 100,000 clones, 80% to 85% occurring once. This material consisted of peripheral blood, taken from a patient treated with radiotherapy plus ipilimumab. These receptors all come from a human donor with non-small cell lung cancer that progressed on radiotherapy plus ipilimumab.

The chain links TRBV5-4 to TRBJ1-1, with D unresolved. Germline V gives CDR1 SGHNT, CDR2 YYREEE (reference sequence). V was trimmed by 4 bases and J by 2 bases, leaving 3 bases between them. This CDR3 contains 11 residues. The CDR3 coding sequence is TGTGCCAGCAGCACTAACACTGAAGCTTTCTTT. Its translation: CASSTNTEAFF.

The V gene is TRBV30, the J gene TRBJ1-5, with 9 bases lining up with TRBD1. The germline CDR1 and CDR2 sequences are GTSNPN and SVGIG (reference sequence). Trimming at V came to 2 bases and at J to 7 bases, leaving 12 bases not matched to a gene. The length of the CDR3 is 16 residues. The CDR3 sequence: CAWSLGSTGGGQPQHF. Here the CDR3 DNA reads TGTGCCTGGAGTTTGGGTAGCACAGGGGGCGGACAGCCCCAGCATTTT. The full variable domain, its missing parts supplied by reference TRBV30 and TRBJ1-5, is SQTIHQWPATLVQPVGSPLSLECTVEGTSNPNLYWYRQAAGRGLQLLFYSVGIGQISSEVPQNLSASRPQDRQFILSSKKLLLSDSGFYLCAWSLGSTGGGQPQHFGDGTRLSIL.

With regard to this clone: A read error may produce the germline difference seen at one junction end. CDR3: CASTLAGGYTGELFF. The CDR3 nucleotides are TGTGCCAGCACCCTCGCAGGGGGGTACACGGGGGAGCTGTTTTTT. The rearrangement joins TRBV6-5 to TRBJ2-2, with a possible D match to TRBD1 (7 bases). Germline V lookup: CDR1 MNHEY, CDR2 SVGAGI. The CDR3 is made up of 15 amino acids.

The rearrangement joins TRBV9 to TRBJ2-2, with 15 bases that match TRBD2. Germline values: CDR1 SGDLS, CDR2 YYNGEE. This CDR3 contains 19 residues. Losses at the gene ends were 0 bases for V and 7 bases for J; bases not matched to a gene: 10. In DNA, the CDR3 is TGTGCCAGCAGCGTAGGTGCGGGACTAGCGGGAGGTGGAATCGGGGAGCTGTTTTTT. Translated: CASSVGAGLAGGGIGELFF.

V gene TRBV18 combines with J gene TRBJ1-4, with 9 bases matching TRBD1. The V gene's germline CDR1 is KGHSH and CDR2 LQKENI. The CDR3 is made up of 17 amino acids. The V gene end was trimmed by 2 bases and the J gene end by 1 base; junction bases not matched to a gene: 5. CDR3 coding DNA: TGTGCCAGCTCACCAGGGACAGGGAGAGTAACTAATGAAAAACTGTTTTTT. Translation gives CASSPGTGRVTNEKLFF.

This clone was detected a few times. The rearrangement joins TRBV7-4 to TRBJ2-1; 12 nucleotides line up with TRBD1. Unmatched junction bases numbered 9, after V lost 5 bases and J lost 7 bases. The germline gives CDR1 SGHVT, CDR2 SQSDAQ. The CDR3 consists of 16 residues. DNA of the CDR3: TGTGCCAGCAGCGAAAGGGACAGGGGGCTGATTAATGAGCAGTTCTTC. This encodes CASSERDRGLINEQFF.

Here the CDR3 reads CAWSVGFYGYTF. For the CDR3, the DNA is TGTGCCTGGAGTGTCGGGTTCTATGGCTACACCTTC. This chain uses TRBV30 with TRBJ1-2; no definite D call. This CDR3 is built from 12 residues. CDR1 GTSNPN and CDR2 SVGIG come from the germline V gene (reference sequence). The germline V and J ends were trimmed by 0 bases and 4 bases, with 6 bases remaining between them.

This clone appeared a single time. The gene calls are TRBV19 and TRBJ1-1; the D is unclear. Germline CDR1 and CDR2: LNHDA and SQIVND (reference sequence). V lost 4 bases to trimming and J lost 0 bases, with 12 bases between them. This CDR3 is 15 amino acids long. The CDR3 nucleotides read TGTGCCAGTAGTACTTTACAGAAAATGAACACTGAAGCTTTCTTT. This translates into CASSTLQKMNTEAFF.

This clone came up a few times. The chain links TRBV19 to TRBJ2-3; D is unclear. This CDR3 comprises 13 residues. CDR1 LNHDA and CDR2 SQIVND come from the germline V gene (reference sequence). V lost 5 bases to trimming and J lost 1 base, with 7 bases between them. The CDR3 sequence is CASSFPGTDTQYF. CDR3 nucleotides: TGTGCCAGTAGTTTCCCAGGCACAGATACGCAGTATTTT.

The V and J genes are TRBV27 and TRBJ1-2; D unresolved. V lost 7 bases, J lost 8 bases, and 23 bases lay in between. This CDR3 is 15 amino acids long. CDR1 and CDR2 from the germline V gene are MNHEY and SMNVEV (reference sequence). Written as DNA, the CDR3 is TGTGCCAGCAAAAATCTGTTAGAGTCGTGGAACGGCTACACCTTC. Protein product: CASKNLLESWNGYTF.

This CDR3 reads CASSDSGTGNNYGYTF. The CDR3 bases are TGTGCCAGCAGCGACTCCGGGACAGGGAATAACTATGGCTACACCTTC. The gene calls are TRBV7-9 and TRBJ1-2; 9 nucleotides line up with TRBD1. From germline, CDR1 is SEHNR and CDR2 FQNEAQ (reference sequence). The CDR3 totals 16 residues. The V and J ends lost 5 bases and 1 base, in that order; junction bases with no gene match: 8. Full variable domain (remainder filled in from reference TRBV7-9 and TRBJ1-2): DTGVSQNPRHKITKRGQNVTFRCDPISEHNRLYWYRQTLGQGPEFLTYFQNEAQLEKSRLLSDRFSAERPKGSFSTLEIQRTEQGDSAMYLCASSDSGTGNNYGYTFGSGTRLTVV.

The chain recombines TRBV7-9 with TRBJ2-3; either TRBD1 or TRBD2 may fit D (6 bases each). Deletions cut 2 bases from V and 2 bases from J, with 17 bases between. The germline V gene encodes CDR1 SEHNR and CDR2 FQNEAQ (reference sequence). CDR3 size: 17 residues. CDR3 in DNA: TGTGCCAGCAGCTTATCAGGCAGGGGACTGTTCACAGATACGCAGTATTTT. Residues: CASSLSGRGLFTDTQYF.

At least ten counts were recorded for this clone. The chain uses TRBV15 and TRBJ2-7, with 9 positions matching TRBD1. From germline, CDR1 is LNHNV and CDR2 YYDKDF (reference sequence). V shed 3 bases and J 6 bases; nucleotides not matched to a gene: 3. The CDR3 covers 13 residues. The CDR3 reads CATSRDRGREQYV. CDR3 in DNA: TGTGCCACCAGCAGGGACAGGGGTCGCGAGCAGTACGTC.